Sequencing of this T cell receptor beta chain was carried out in a study of T cell responses to AZD1222 COVID-19 vaccine. The study pooled second doses at about 4 or about 12 weeks. General study points: In a largely white British group with more females than males, clonal diversity was possibly underestimated.

This clone appeared a single time. Its antigen is not known. This table comes from immunoSEQ multiplex PCR, and its TCRdb copy is limited to in-frame clones, with some not included. The repertoire holds approximately 130,000 clones, 88% seen once, with roughly 6.1% in the top ten. CDR1 MNHEY and CDR2 SVGAGI come from the germline V gene. V gave up 0 bases and J gave up 5 bases, with 10 bases separating them. CDR3 length equals 14 residues. This sequence was found in an adult who received the AZD1222 COVID-19 vaccine. The sample here was peripheral blood, taken 28 days after the second AZD1222 dose. The chain has TRBV6-5 and TRBJ1-1; D is unresolved. DNA for the CDR3: TGTGCCAGCAGTTACTCGGGAGGGAGGACTGAAGCTTTCTTT. This encodes CASSYSGGRTEAFF.